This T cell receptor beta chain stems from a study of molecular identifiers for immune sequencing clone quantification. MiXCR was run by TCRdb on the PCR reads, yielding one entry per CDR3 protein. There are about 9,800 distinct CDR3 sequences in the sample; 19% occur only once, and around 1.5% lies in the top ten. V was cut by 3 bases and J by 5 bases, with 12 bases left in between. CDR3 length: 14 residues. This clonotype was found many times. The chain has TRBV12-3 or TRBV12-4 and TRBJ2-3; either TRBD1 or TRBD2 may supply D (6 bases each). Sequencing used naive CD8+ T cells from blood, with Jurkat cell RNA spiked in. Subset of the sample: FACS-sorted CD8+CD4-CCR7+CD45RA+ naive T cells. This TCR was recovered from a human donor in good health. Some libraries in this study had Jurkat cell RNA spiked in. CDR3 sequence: CASSFGGPEDTQYF. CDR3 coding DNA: TGTGCCAGCAGTTTCGGGGGCCCCGAAGATACGCAGTATTTT.